Below are 27 T cell receptor beta chains sequenced from a single sample in a study of blood T cell repertoires in COVID-19 (TCRdb year 2020). Library preparation was by the immunoSEQ multiplex PCR assay. TCRdb mirrors the immuneACCESS table, restricted to in-frame sequences. Some clones are absent from its copies; in checked studies, under half trace to an unresolved V gene, and the reason for the others is unknown. The sample table shows 390,000 or so clones, and approximately 92% are seen once. The ten top clones hold about 1% of the sample. Sequencing was done on a sample of PBMCs or T cells enriched from blood (not recorded which). These TCRs come from a man between 18 and 29 years old who had recovered from COVID-19.

The chain recombines TRBV13 with TRBJ2-1; TRBD2 matches 8 bases. The CDR3 runs to 18 residues. Germline assignment: CDR1 PRHDT and CDR2 FYEKMQ (reference sequence). Trimming cost V 5 bases and J 2 bases; bases outside gene matches: 14. In nucleotides, the CDR3 is TGTGCCAGCAGCCCCATTTTCGGTAGCGGGACCCCCTACAATGAGCAGTTCTTC. It is translated as CASSPIFGSGTPYNEQFF.

The V call is TRBV4-1, the J call TRBJ1-1; 9 bases fit TRBD1. Trimming took 2 bases from V and 0 from J; bases not matched to a gene: 7. The germline gives CDR1 MGHRA, CDR2 YSYEKL. The CDR3 contains 17 residues. CDR3 coding DNA: TGCGCCAGCAGCCAACGACAGGGGGTCGGCATGAACACTGAAGCTTTCTTT. Translation: CASSQRQGVGMNTEAFF.

The gene calls are TRBV28 and TRBJ1-6; D is unclear. The CDR3 covers 15 residues. Trimming cost V 8 bases and J 0 bases, with 11 bases left between them. Germline assignment: CDR1 MDHEN and CDR2 SYDVKM. In DNA form, the CDR3 reads TGTGCCAGCTATGCATTTAGCTCCTATAATTCACCCCTCCACTTT. Translating gives CASYAFSSYNSPLHF.

CDR3 coding DNA: TGTGCCAGTAGTCCTCAACAGGGCAATCAGCCCCAGCATTTT. The encoded protein is CASSPQQGNQPQHF. The rearrangement uses TRBV19 and TRBJ1-5, with a possible D match to TRBD1 (5 bases). The CDR3 consists of 14 residues. Deletions cut 5 bases from V and 2 bases from J, with 10 bases between. Germline CDR1 is LNHDA and CDR2 is SQIVND (reference sequence).

The gene calls are TRBV10-3 and TRBJ2-1, with TRBD2 matching 8 bases. This CDR3 is built from 15 residues. Germline loops: CDR1 ENHRY, CDR2 SYGVKD. V was pared by 4 bases and J by 1 base, with 3 bases of the junction left unmatched. CDR3 nucleotide sequence: TGTGCCATCAGTGGTGTAGCGGGGTCCTACAATGAGCAGTTCTTC. Its protein is CAISGVAGSYNEQFF.

The J gene is TRBJ2-2, the V gene TRBV4-3; 10 bases map to TRBD2. CDR3 length equals 20 residues. V lost 0 bases and J lost 2; bases outside the gene matches: 12. Germline V gene lookup returns CDR1 LGHNA and CDR2 YSLEER. The CDR3 protein is CASSQDGSEREGRNTGELFF. The CDR3 DNA sequence: TGCGCCAGCAGCCAAGACGGGAGCGAGCGGGAGGGCAGAAACACCGGGGAGCTGTTTTTT.

V and J are TRBV7-3 and TRBJ2-2, with 9 nucleotides matching TRBD1. V dropped 4 bases and J dropped 5; count of bases not matched to a gene: 2. Germline CDR1 SGHTA, CDR2 FQGTGA. There are 14 residues in the CDR3. The chain's CDR3 is CASSSGTGTGELFF. The CDR3 nucleotides read TGTGCCAGCAGCTCCGGGACAGGGACCGGGGAGCTGTTTTTT.

The chain joins TRBV5-1 to TRBJ2-1, with 8 bases fitting TRBD2. The junction had 15 bases not matched to a gene; V was cut back by 2 bases and J by 8 bases. The CDR3 runs 17 residues. Looked up from germline, CDR1 is SGHRS and CDR2 is YFSETQ. The CDR3 here is CASSFQRAGGQWDEQFF. For the CDR3, the DNA is TGCGCCAGCAGCTTCCAACGGGCGGGGGGACAATGGGATGAGCAGTTCTTC.

This chain links TRBV6-5 with TRBJ2-7; 8 nucleotides agree with TRBD1. This CDR3 has 16 residues. Germline-derived CDR1 and CDR2 are MNHEY and SVGAGI. V shed 0 bases and J 3 bases; nucleotides not matched to a gene: 7. The chain's CDR3 is CASSYSFQGANYEQYF. In nucleotides, the CDR3 is TGTGCCAGCAGTTACTCGTTCCAGGGGGCGAACTACGAGCAGTACTTC.

This clone was detected only a few times. This chain uses TRBV7-9 with TRBJ2-1; a possible D gene is TRBD1 (6 bases). The CDR3 is 16 residues long. Germline V CDR1 and CDR2: SEHNR, FQNEAQ (reference sequence). V was cut by 4 bases and J by 2 bases, with 15 bases left in between. The chain's CDR3 is CASSSSGTSTYNEQFF. As DNA, the CDR3 is TGTGCCAGCAGCTCCTCAGGGACAAGTACCTACAATGAGCAGTTCTTC. The full variable domain, in which reference TRBV7-9 and TRBJ2-1 provide the parts outside the CDR3, is DTGVSQNPRHKITKRGQNVTFRCDPISEHNRLYWYRQTLGQGPEFLTYFQNEAQLEKSRLLSDRFSAERPKGSFSTLEIQRTEQGDSAMYLCASSSSGTSTYNEQFFGPGTRLTVL.

The chain joins TRBV3-1 (or the pseudogene TRBV3-2) to TRBJ1-1; D possibly corresponds to TRBD1 (6 bases). The CDR3 consists of 14 residues. Trimming removed 4 bases at V and 1 base at J, with 10 bases between. In germline, CDR1 is LGHDT, CDR2 YNNKEL (reference sequence). CDR3 nucleotide sequence: TGTGCCAGCAGCCTAAGCAGGGGGAACACTGAAGCTTTCTTT. Its protein is CASSLSRGNTEAFF.

This rearrangement joins TRBV28 to TRBJ2-3; D is unresolved. Germline CDR1 MDHEN, CDR2 SYDVKM. Trimming took 5 bases from V and 4 from J, leaving 10 bases between them. This CDR3 comprises 13 residues. CDR3 loop: CASSPGAPDTQYF. DNA of the CDR3: TGTGCCAGCAGTCCCGGAGCTCCAGATACGCAGTATTTT.

This chain uses TRBV7-6 with TRBJ2-5; 10 nucleotides match TRBD1. V shed 11 bases, J shed 5 bases, and the junction held 8 bases outside the gene matches. This CDR3 is built from 13 residues. Germline V gene lookup returns CDR1 SGHVS and CDR2 FNYEAQ. The CDR3 DNA is TGTGCCGTACGACAGGGGGCGCGGGAGACCCAGTACTTC. Amino acids: CAVRQGARETQYF.

The chain has TRBV7-7 and TRBJ2-7, with 7 nucleotides matching TRBD1. Germline trimming cut 3 bases from V and 2 bases from J; bases unmatched to any gene: 13. Per germline, CDR1 SSHAT and CDR2 FNYEAQ (reference sequence). CDR3 length: 17 residues. CDR3 coding DNA: TGTGCCAGCAGCTTCAGGGGGTATCGGCACAGGACCTACGAGCAGTACTTC. It encodes CASSFRGYRHRTYEQYF.

The chain has TRBV4-1 and TRBJ1-4, with D perhaps matching TRBD1 (5 bases). Germline assignment: CDR1 MGHRA and CDR2 YSYEKL. The V and J ends lost 4 bases and 4 bases respectively, with 22 bases between them. The CDR3 length is 18 residues. The CDR3 region is CASSPIPEGLRVNEKLFF. The CDR3 DNA follows: TGCGCCAGCAGCCCAATCCCGGAGGGGCTCAGGGTTAATGAAAAACTGTTTTTT.

The rearrangement joins TRBV6-2 or TRBV6-3 to TRBJ1-5; D gene unclear. V gave up 2 bases and J gave up 3 bases, with 14 bases separating them. This CDR3 has 16 residues. CDR1 is MNHEY, CDR2 SVGEGT, per germline. CDR3 in amino acids: CASSYRSPGNNQPQHF. Written as DNA, the CDR3 is TGTGCCAGCAGTTACCGAAGCCCGGGGAACAATCAGCCCCAGCATTTT.

CDR3 sequence reads: CASTPWANPEGTEAFF. The CDR3 DNA follows: TGTGCCAGTACACCATGGGCAAATCCTGAAGGCACTGAAGCTTTCTTT. This sequence joins TRBV19 and TRBJ1-1; D remains unclear. Germline V gene data show CDR1 as LNHDA and CDR2 as SQIVND (reference sequence). The CDR3 sequence is 16 residues long. Trimming took off 7 bases at V and 4 bases at J, with 22 bases between the two ends.

This clone was recorded a few times. This chain joins TRBV4-1 and TRBJ1-2, with D possibly matching TRBD1 (6 bases). V lost 4 bases to trimming and J lost 5 bases, with 11 bases between them. CDR1 is MGHRA and CDR2 is YSYEKL in the germline V gene. The length of the CDR3 is 13 residues. The CDR3 bases are TGCGCCAGCAGCCCCCCGGACAGATATGGCTACACCTTC. The encoded protein is CASSPPDRYGYTF.

The rearrangement joins TRBV3-1 (or the pseudogene TRBV3-2) to TRBJ2-5; D call uncertain. Trimming pared 5 bases from V and 2 bases from J, leaving 9 bases between. Germline CDR1 LGHDT, CDR2 YNNKEL (reference sequence). The CDR3 spans 13 residues. This chain's CDR3 is CASSTMYQETQYF. The CDR3 nucleotides read TGTGCCAGCAGCACTATGTATCAAGAGACCCAGTACTTC.

This chain's CDR3 is CASSPRKGQHITYEQYF. In DNA, the CDR3 is TGTGCCAGCAGTCCGCGGAAGGGACAGCACATCACCTACGAGCAGTACTTC. The V call is TRBV25-1, the J call TRBJ2-7; TRBD1 matches at 7 bases. The germline V gene encodes CDR1 MGHDK and CDR2 SYGVNS. With V trimmed by 5 bases and J by 2 bases, 15 bases remained unmatched. The CDR3 consists of 17 residues.

V and J are TRBV7-8 and TRBJ2-4; TRBD2 matches 7 bases. CDR1 is SGHVS, CDR2 FQNEAQ, per germline. The CDR3 runs 18 residues. The ends lost 1 base at V and 0 bases at J; junction bases unmatched: 9. The CDR3 spells CASSLDWTRVLAKNIQYF. The CDR3 nucleotides are TGTGCCAGCAGCTTAGATTGGACTAGAGTCCTAGCCAAAAACATTCAGTACTTC.

The rearrangement joins TRBV28 to TRBJ1-2, with 10 bases lining up with TRBD1. Per germline, CDR1 MDHEN and CDR2 SYDVKM. V lost 6 bases to trimming and J lost 8 bases; unmatched junction nucleotides: 15. The CDR3 spans 16 residues. The CDR3 here is CASRPVGTGDFRGYTF. As DNA, the CDR3 is TGTGCCAGCAGACCCGTAGGGACAGGGGATTTTAGAGGCTACACCTTC.

CDR3 coding DNA: TGTGCCTGGAGTTCGGGACAGGGATTTGAAAAACTGTTTTTT. Translated, it gives CAWSSGQGFEKLFF. The chain joins TRBV30 to TRBJ1-4, with 9 bases aligning to TRBD1. The CDR3 length is 14 residues. The germline V gene has CDR1 GTSNPN and CDR2 SVGIG (reference sequence). With 2 bases clipped from V and 7 bases from J, the junction kept 5 bases outside the gene matches.

The chain has TRBV2 and TRBJ1-5; D is perhaps TRBD1 (5 bases). The germline V gene has CDR1 SNHLY and CDR2 FYNNEI. The length of the CDR3 is 15 residues. Trimming stripped 4 bases from V and 3 bases from J, with 13 bases between. Here the CDR3 DNA reads TGTGCCAGCAGTGTTGCGGGACGGCCCAATCAGCCCCAGCATTTT. Translation gives CASSVAGRPNQPQHF.

The chain recombines TRBV5-4 with TRBJ1-2, with TRBD1 matching 10 bases. CDR3 length: 15 amino acids. Looked up from germline, CDR1 is SGHNT and CDR2 is YYREEE (reference sequence). The ends lost 3 bases at V and 7 bases at J; junction bases unmatched: 9. CDR3 nucleotides: TGTGCCAGCAGCTCACCCCCGGGACAGGGGTTTGGCTACACCTTC. It translates to CASSSPPGQGFGYTF. Variable domain in full (rest from reference TRBV5-4 and TRBJ1-2): ETGVTQSPTHLIKTRGQQVTLRCSSQSGHNTVSWYQQALGQGPQFIFQYYREEENGRGNFPPRFSGLQFPNYSSELNVNALELDDSALYLCASSSPPGQGFGYTFGSGTRLTVV.

The chain employs TRBV13 and TRBJ2-2; D is possibly TRBD1 (5 bases). CDR1 and CDR2 (germline): PRHDT, FYEKMQ (reference sequence). The CDR3 is 17 residues long. V was shortened by 1 base and J by 4 bases, with 16 bases between the two germline ends. Here the CDR3 DNA reads TGTGCCAGCAGCTTAGACGTAGGAGACAGTAGCACCGGGGAGCTGTTTTTT. Translating it yields CASSLDVGDSSTGELFF. Based on the CDR3 plus reference TRBV13 and TRBJ2-2, the full variable domain is AAGVIQSPRHLIKEKRETATLKCYPIPRHDTVYWYQQGPGQDPQFLISFYEKMQSDKGSIPDRFSAQQFSDYHSELNMSSLELGDSALYFCASSLDVGDSSTGELFFGEGSRLTVL.

The chain carries TRBV28 and TRBJ1-4; unclear D gene. The germline V and J ends were trimmed by 3 bases and 5 bases, with 7 bases remaining between them. The CDR3 extends over 13 amino acids. Germline V gene data show CDR1 as MDHEN and CDR2 as SYDVKM. CDR3 nucleotide sequence: TGTGCCAGCAGTTTTGCGGTAAATGAAAAACTGTTTTTT. Its translation is CASSFAVNEKLFF.